Each of the 26 T cell receptor beta chains below was sequenced from the same sample in a study of blood T cell repertoires in COVID-19. TCRdb's copy holds only in-frame clones and misses some; the assay was immunoSEQ multiplex PCR. The sample has hundreds of thousands of clones, roughly 90% seen once; the top ten hold approximately 2.8%. The sequencing sample was made of PBMCs or T cells enriched from blood (not recorded which). These receptor sequences come from a woman aged 50 to 60 in a cohort exposed to, infected with or recovered from COVID-19 (not recorded which).

This chain connects TRBV19 to TRBJ1-1, with no clear D. The germline CDR1 and CDR2 sequences are LNHDA and SQIVND (reference sequence). The CDR3 has 14 amino acids. V was pared by 6 bases and J by 1 base, with 12 bases between. The CDR3 bases are TGTGCCAGTAGCTCCGCGGGCCGGAACACTGAAGCTTTCTTT. Its translation is CASSSAGRNTEAFF.

This chain links TRBV5-5 with TRBJ2-2, with 10 nucleotides matching TRBD2. Per the germline V gene, CDR1 is SGHKS and CDR2 is YYEKEE (reference sequence). The V gene end was trimmed by 1 base and the J gene end by 3 bases; junction bases not matched to a gene: 6. This CDR3 spans 17 amino acids. The DNA of the CDR3 is TGTGCCAGCAGCTTGCAAGCGGGGGGGCCATACACCGGGGAGCTGTTTTTT. It codes for CASSLQAGGPYTGELFF.

The rearrangement joins TRBV19 to TRBJ1-1, with D possibly matching TRBD1 (6 bases). The CDR3 consists of 14 residues. Germline V gene lookup returns CDR1 LNHDA and CDR2 SQIVND (reference sequence). Trimming pared 1 base from V and 5 bases from J, leaving 11 bases between. CDR3 loop: CASSIAGGNTEAFF. The DNA for the CDR3 is TGTGCCAGTAGTATAGCTGGGGGCAATACTGAAGCTTTCTTT.

V usage is TRBV4-3 and J usage is TRBJ1-2; 7 nucleotides align to TRBD1. V dropped 5 bases and J dropped 5; count of bases not matched to a gene: 5. The germline V gene encodes CDR1 LGHNA and CDR2 YSLEER. The CDR3 totals 13 residues. The CDR3 DNA reads as TGCGCCAGCAGCACACGACAGGGATATGGCTACACCTTC. Encoded protein: CASSTRQGYGYTF.

The chain is built from TRBV5-1 and TRBJ1-5; no firm D call. Germline CDR1 reads SGHRS; CDR2 reads YFSETQ. Between the trimmed V and J ends, which lost 2 bases and 7 bases, there was a span of 13 bases. The CDR3 loop spans 14 amino acids. The CDR3 sequence: CASSFSGNDQPQHF. The CDR3 DNA is TGCGCCAGCAGCTTTTCGGGGAATGACCAGCCCCAGCATTTT.

The gene calls are TRBV6-5 and TRBJ1-5; 8 bases agree with TRBD1. CDR3 length: 14 residues. V lost 2 bases, J lost 6 bases, and 3 bases stayed unmatched. Germline V CDR1 and CDR2: MNHEY, SVGAGI. In DNA form, the CDR3 reads TGTGCCAGCAGTTACACAGGGGGGGGTCAGCCCCAGCATTTT. Protein sequence: CASSYTGGGQPQHF.

The chain joins TRBV7-9 to TRBJ2-1; D is undetermined. Trimming cost V 2 bases and J 9 bases, with 14 bases left between them. The germline gives CDR1 SEHNR, CDR2 FQNEAQ (reference sequence). The CDR3 runs 14 residues. Written as DNA, the CDR3 is TGTGCCAGCAGCTTAATTGAATTAGCCAGTGAGCAGTTCTTC. Protein sequence: CASSLIELASEQFF.

As DNA, the CDR3 is TGCGCCAGCAGTCGAGACAGGGGGCTCGTTCAGCCCCAGCATTTT. This sequence encodes CASSRDRGLVQPQHF. The chain is built from TRBV4-1 and TRBJ1-5, with 10 bases identical to TRBD1. CDR1 is MGHRA, CDR2 YSYEKL, per germline. The CDR3 contains 15 residues. The V and J ends lost 6 bases and 6 bases, in that order; junction bases with no gene match: 8.

The chain combines TRBV23-1 with TRBJ2-2, with 9 positions matching TRBD1. TRBV23-1 is annotated as an ORF whose role is uncertain. After removal of 4 bases from V and 5 bases from J, the junction contained 11 bases not matched to a gene. This CDR3 comprises 17 residues. This CDR3 is CASSPTPGTGKTGELFF. In DNA, the CDR3 is TGCGCCAGCAGTCCAACCCCGGGGACAGGGAAAACCGGGGAGCTGTTTTTT.

The V and J genes are TRBV10-3 and TRBJ1-5; D unclear. The germline V and J ends were trimmed by 4 bases and 7 bases, with 11 bases remaining between them. The CDR3 is 13 residues long. Germline V gene lookup returns CDR1 ENHRY and CDR2 SYGVKD. The CDR3 DNA reads TGTGCCATCAGTGGAGGGATCAGCCAGCCCCAGCATTTT. Translation gives CAISGGISQPQHF.

The chain recombines TRBV10-1 with TRBJ2-3; perhaps TRBD2 as D (6 bases). V lost 2 bases, J lost 5 bases, and 14 bases lay in between. Germline assignment: CDR1 WNHNN and CDR2 SYGVQD (reference sequence). This CDR3 spans 15 amino acids. The CDR3 DNA reads TGCGCCAGCAGTGAGACTAGCCTGGGCGGAGATACGCAGTATTTT. Its protein product is CASSETSLGGDTQYF.

The genes are TRBV6-2 or TRBV6-3 and TRBJ1-2, with 7 bases that match TRBD1. The length of the CDR3 is 17 residues. The junction had 14 bases not matched to a gene; V was cut back by 5 bases and J by 2 bases. The germline V gene has CDR1 MNHEY and CDR2 SVGEGT. CDR3 coding DNA: TGTGCCAGCAGTGACCGGACAGGACAGATTATAAACTATGGCTACACCTTC. This translates into CASSDRTGQIINYGYTF.

The chain couples TRBV7-2 to TRBJ2-7; 11 bases are a match to TRBD2. V lost 8 bases and J lost 0; bases outside the gene matches: 3. There are 14 residues in the CDR3. Germline CDR1 reads SGHTA; CDR2 reads FQGNSA. DNA of the CDR3: TGTGCCAGCGGAGGGACTAGCGGCTCCTACGAGCAGTACTTC. Its protein product is CASGGTSGSYEQYF.

This clone was picked up one time. This sequence joins TRBV3-1 (or the pseudogene TRBV3-2) and TRBJ1-1; no clear D. Germline assignment: CDR1 LGHDT and CDR2 YNNKEL (reference sequence). The length of the CDR3 is 14 residues. Trimming left V 4 bases short and J 0 bases short, with 9 bases between. The CDR3 loop reads CASSRGPLNTEAFF. The CDR3 DNA sequence: TGTGCCAGCAGCCGAGGTCCCTTGAACACTGAAGCTTTCTTT.

This clone was found once. The chain uses TRBV6-5 and TRBJ1-4; TRBD1 might be the D (5 bases). The CDR3 is 15 residues long. CDR1 is MNHEY, CDR2 SVGAGI, per germline. V was trimmed by 6 bases and J by 2 bases, leaving 13 bases between them. The chain's CDR3 is CASSPLGGTNEKLFF. CDR3 bases: TGTGCCAGCAGCCCCCTGGGGGGGACTAATGAAAAACTGTTTTTT.

The chain combines TRBV7-6 with TRBJ1-4; D not resolved. Germline lookup yields CDR1 SGHVS and CDR2 FNYEAQ. The CDR3 consists of 14 residues. V lost 4 bases to trimming and J lost 0 bases, with 6 bases between them. CDR3 amino acids: CASSSRATNEKLFF. The CDR3, as DNA: TGTGCCAGCAGCTCCCGTGCAACTAATGAAAAACTGTTTTTT.

V is TRBV4-3 and J is TRBJ2-3; D remains ambiguous. This CDR3 has 14 residues. Germline V gives CDR1 LGHNA, CDR2 YSLEER. V shed 5 bases and J shed 4 bases, with 13 bases lying between them. Here the CDR3 DNA reads TGCGCCAGCAGCTCGTACCTAGGAGCAGATACGCAGTATTTT. It yields the protein CASSSYLGADTQYF.

The V gene is TRBV7-2, the J gene TRBJ1-3, with 8 bases identical to TRBD1. V lost 2 bases, J lost 0 bases, and 3 bases stayed unmatched. The CDR3 contains 16 residues. Germline V gives CDR1 SGHTA, CDR2 FQGNSA. The CDR3 sequence: CASSLRTGNSGNTIYF. CDR3 in DNA: TGTGCCAGCAGCTTACGGACAGGGAACTCTGGAAACACCATATATTTT.

The J gene is TRBJ1-5, the V gene TRBV4-1, with 7 bases identical to TRBD1. This CDR3 contains 15 residues. V was clipped by 5 bases and J by 4 bases; unmatched bases: 8. Germline CDR1 reads MGHRA; CDR2 reads YSYEKL. The DNA of the CDR3 is TGCGCCAGCAGCTCGACCGACAGGGAGAATCAGCCCCAGCATTTT. As protein: CASSSTDRENQPQHF.

The chain carries TRBV5-8 and TRBJ2-7; TRBD2 is a possible D gene (5 bases). Germline CDR1 SGHTS, CDR2 YDEGEE. V lost 0 bases and J lost 1, with 17 bases in between. The CDR3 is made up of 17 amino acids. CDR3 nucleotide sequence: TGTGCCAGCAGCTTGGCTTACCCCGGGATCCCATCCTACGAGCAGTACTTC. Encoded protein: CASSLAYPGIPSYEQYF.

This CDR3 reads CASSPESPSFGGEQYF. CDR3 nucleotide sequence: TGTGCCAGCTCACCAGAATCTCCCAGCTTCGGGGGCGAGCAGTACTTC. The gene calls are TRBV18 and TRBJ2-7, with D perhaps TRBD2 (6 bases). Trimming removed 2 bases from V and 6 bases from J, with 20 bases in between. Germline-derived CDR1 and CDR2 are KGHSH and LQKENI. This CDR3 has 16 residues.

J is TRBJ1-1 and V is TRBV7-2, with TRBD1 matching 9 bases. V gave up 5 bases and J gave up 1 base; unmatched junction bases: 5. From germline, CDR1 is SGHTA and CDR2 FQGNSA. This CDR3 is built from 15 residues. In DNA form, the CDR3 reads TGTGCCAGCAGCCGGACAGGGGCGACGAACACTGAAGCTTTCTTT. Its translation: CASSRTGATNTEAFF.

The gene calls are TRBV7-9 and TRBJ2-2; D gene unclear. The ends were cut back, 5 bases at V and 5 bases at J, with 18 bases in the middle. Germline-derived CDR1 and CDR2 are SEHNR and FQNEAQ (reference sequence). The CDR3 consists of 16 residues. The CDR3 reads CASSLAFRKGTGELFF. CDR3 nucleotide sequence: TGTGCCAGCAGCCTGGCGTTCAGGAAAGGAACCGGGGAGCTGTTTTTT. Full variable domain (missing parts from reference TRBV7-9 and TRBJ2-2): DTGVSQNPRHKITKRGQNVTFRCDPISEHNRLYWYRQTLGQGPEFLTYFQNEAQLEKSRLLSDRFSAERPKGSFSTLEIQRTEQGDSAMYLCASSLAFRKGTGELFFGEGSRLTVL.

This chain joins TRBV3-1 (or the pseudogene TRBV3-2) and TRBJ2-2, with TRBD2 matching over 13 bases. This CDR3 region has 16 residues. The germline V gene has CDR1 LGHDT and CDR2 YNNKEL (reference sequence). The V gene end was trimmed by 4 bases and the J gene end by 7 bases; junction bases not matched to a gene: 6. The CDR3 DNA follows: TGTGCCAGCAGCCGGGGGACTAGCGGGGCGTTCGGGGAGCTGTTTTTT. Translated, it gives CASSRGTSGAFGELFF.

The rearrangement links TRBV6-6 to TRBJ1-2, with unresolved D. V dropped 6 bases and J dropped 0 bases, with 17 bases sitting between them. The germline CDR1 and CDR2 sequences are MNHNY and SVGAGI (reference sequence). The CDR3 is 16 residues long. CDR3 region: CASSPASASANYGYTF. The CDR3 nucleotides read TGTGCCAGCAGCCCAGCCTCAGCGTCGGCTAACTATGGCTACACCTTC.

The gene calls are TRBV5-1 and TRBJ1-2; D is possibly TRBD1 (6 bases). The CDR3 consists of 16 residues. CDR1 and CDR2 (germline): SGHRS, YFSETQ. The V and J ends lost 1 base and 5 bases respectively, with 18 bases between them. The CDR3 DNA sequence: TGCGCCAGCAGCTTGCCGCACAGGGATTCAGAATATGGCTACACCTTC. As protein: CASSLPHRDSEYGYTF. Using reference TRBV5-1 and TRBJ1-2 for the parts outside the CDR3, the full variable domain is KAGVTQTPRYLIKTRGQQVTLSCSPISGHRSVSWYQQTPGQGLQFLFEYFSETQRNKGNFPGRFSGRQFSNSRSEMNVSTLELGDSALYLCASSLPHRDSEYGYTFGSGTRLTVV.